The 18 T cell receptor beta chains below were found in one sample sequenced in a study of blood T cell repertoires in COVID-19. Data came from immunoSEQ multiplex PCR; TCRdb stores just in-frame clones and leaves some out. The data contain some 140,000 clones, 84% of them singletons. Sequenced sample: PBMCs or T cells enriched from blood (not recorded which). These receptors came from a man aged 40-50 years with acute COVID-19.

This clone was counted only a few times. V gene TRBV4-3 combines with J gene TRBJ2-2, with no clear D. The CDR3 sequence is 15 residues long. V was clipped by 3 bases and J by 6 bases, with 14 bases between them. Germline values: CDR1 LGHNA, CDR2 YSLEER. CDR3 region: CASSHDWNAAGELFF. The DNA for the CDR3 is TGCGCCAGCAGCCATGACTGGAATGCGGCCGGGGAGCTGTTTTTT.

The CDR3 loop reads CASSPPGTGDSPLHF. DNA of the CDR3: TGTGCCAGCAGCCCTCCCGGGACAGGGGATTCACCCCTCCACTTT. This chain uses TRBV28 with TRBJ1-6; 10 bases align to TRBD1. Germline V CDR1 and CDR2: MDHEN, SYDVKM. The CDR3 has 15 amino acids. V shed 6 bases, J shed 8 bases, and the junction held 7 bases outside the gene matches.

The J gene is TRBJ2-3, the V gene TRBV7-9, with D perhaps matching TRBD1 (5 bases). The CDR3 consists of 14 residues. V lost 11 bases and J 0 bases, leaving 15 bases between the germline ends. From germline, CDR1 is SEHNR and CDR2 FQNEAQ (reference sequence). CDR3 DNA: TGTGCCGGTACCAACAGGAAAAGCACAGATACGCAGTATTTT. This sequence encodes CAGTNRKSTDTQYF.

This clone was picked up many times. The chain uses TRBV6-5 and TRBJ2-1, with D possibly TRBD1 on 7 matching bases. CDR3 length: 15 amino acids. The V end lost 6 bases, the J end lost 4 bases, and 16 bases lay between the germline ends. CDR1 is MNHEY, CDR2 SVGAGI, per germline. The CDR3 DNA reads as TGTGCCAGCAGCGGACAGGACTACCTTTACAATGAGCAGTTCTTC. This gives the protein CASSGQDYLYNEQFF.

The chain has TRBV11-2 and TRBJ2-3, with D maybe TRBD1 (6 bases). The CDR3 totals 15 residues. Germline V gene data show CDR1 as SGHAT and CDR2 as FQNNGV. Trimming stripped 2 bases from V and 4 bases from J, with 13 bases between. The CDR3 DNA is TGTGCCAGCAGCTTAACAGGGTTTAAGGCAGATACGCAGTATTTT. Translation gives CASSLTGFKADTQYF.

This clone has a single count. V and J are TRBV20-1 and TRBJ2-1; D unclear. The germline V gene encodes CDR1 DFQATT and CDR2 SNEGSKA (reference sequence). This CDR3 has 13 amino acids. V lost 3 bases, J lost 8 bases, and 14 bases lay in between. In DNA form, the CDR3 reads TGCAGTGCTAGTTGGCCTAGTTGGGATGAGCAGTTCTTC. This sequence encodes CSASWPSWDEQFF.

V is TRBV4-3 and J is TRBJ2-7, with a possible D match to TRBD1 (6 bases). Germline V gene lookup returns CDR1 LGHNA and CDR2 YSLEER. V was shortened by 0 bases and J by 1 base, with 10 bases between the two germline ends. This CDR3 is 15 amino acids long. CDR3 DNA: TGCGCCAGCAGCCAAGAGGGGACATCGTCCTACGAGCAGTACTTC. This translates into CASSQEGTSSYEQYF.

This chain connects TRBV9 to TRBJ2-1; D unclear. The germline gives CDR1 SGDLS, CDR2 YYNGEE. V lost 4 bases, J lost 5 bases, and 7 bases lay in between. This CDR3 is built from 12 residues. The CDR3 sequence: CASSIHHNEQFF. The DNA of the CDR3 is TGTGCCAGCAGCATACATCACAATGAGCAGTTCTTC.

J is TRBJ2-5 and V is TRBV6-6; 8 nucleotides match TRBD1. The CDR3 totals 16 residues. CDR1 is MNHNY and CDR2 is SVGAGI in the germline V gene (reference sequence). The ends lost 7 bases at V and 5 bases at J; junction bases unmatched: 15. CDR3 nucleotide sequence: TGTGCCAGCACCCTAGAGCGACAGGGGCTCGGCGAGACCCAGTACTTC. Amino acid sequence: CASTLERQGLGETQYF.

V gene TRBV7-2 combines with J gene TRBJ2-5; tentatively, D is TRBD1 (7 bases). Looked up from germline, CDR1 is SGHTA and CDR2 is FQGNSA. The CDR3 totals 15 residues. With 5 bases removed from V and 5 bases from J, the gap between germline ends came to 18 bases. The CDR3 region is CASSILASGGETQYF. Here the CDR3 DNA reads TGTGCCAGCAGCATACTAGCATCAGGGGGGGAGACCCAGTACTTC.

The gene calls are TRBV19 and TRBJ1-4; 7 bases match TRBD1. The V segment lost 5 bases and the J segment 8 bases; nucleotides outside the gene matches: 11. Per the germline V gene, CDR1 is LNHDA and CDR2 is SQIVND (reference sequence). The CDR3 is made up of 15 amino acids. The CDR3 nucleotides read TGTGCCAGTAGTGACAGGGAAGGAGTTTACGAAAAACTGTTTTTT. Amino acids: CASSDREGVYEKLFF.

The V and J genes are TRBV6-6 and TRBJ1-1; D uncertain. This CDR3 spans 12 amino acids. Germline V gene sequence: CDR1 MNHNY, CDR2 SVGAGI (reference sequence). Trimming cost V 2 bases and J 6 bases, with 7 bases left between them. The CDR3 protein is CASSYGPPEAFF. In nucleotides, the CDR3 is TGTGCCAGCAGTTACGGCCCCCCTGAAGCTTTCTTT.

The J gene is TRBJ1-5, the V gene TRBV6-5, with D maybe TRBD1 (5 bases). V was pared by 5 bases and J by 6 bases, with 17 bases between. CDR3 length: 15 residues. CDR1 and CDR2 (germline): MNHEY, SVGAGI. In nucleotides, the CDR3 is TGTGCCAGCAGTAGTTCGGCTGGGGGGATTCAGCCCCAGCATTTT. Its protein product is CASSSSAGGIQPQHF.

The J gene is TRBJ1-2, the V gene TRBV4-3; D perhaps matches TRBD1 (5 bases). Germline lookup yields CDR1 LGHNA and CDR2 YSLEER. V shed 0 bases and J shed 4 bases, with 9 bases lying between them. The CDR3 sequence is 14 residues long. CDR3 residues: CASSQDPDSYGYTF. The CDR3 region has the DNA TGCGCCAGCAGCCAAGATCCTGACAGCTATGGCTACACCTTC.

The genes are TRBV9 and TRBJ2-1; perhaps TRBD1 as D (6 bases). This CDR3 spans 15 amino acids. Trimming removed 0 bases from V and 7 bases from J, with 14 bases in between. Looked up from germline, CDR1 is SGDLS and CDR2 is YYNGEE. CDR3 bases: TGTGCCAGCAGCGTAGCCCCGACAGGTAATAATGAGCAGTTCTTC. Amino acids: CASSVAPTGNNEQFF.

This clone has a handful of counts. J is TRBJ1-3 and V is TRBV9; TRBD1 is a possible D gene (5 bases). This CDR3 is built from 14 residues. The V and J ends lost 7 bases and 0 bases respectively, with 11 bases between them. The germline CDR1 and CDR2 sequences are SGDLS and YYNGEE. The CDR3 region has the DNA TGTGCCAGCCGATCGGGGGACTCTGGAAACACCATATATTTT. Protein product: CASRSGDSGNTIYF.

This chain joins TRBV13 and TRBJ1-2, with TRBD1 as a possible D gene (6 bases). The germline V gene has CDR1 PRHDT and CDR2 FYEKMQ (reference sequence). The germline V and J ends were trimmed by 6 bases and 0 bases, with 17 bases remaining between them. CDR3 size: 16 residues. CDR3 DNA sequence: TGTGCCAGCAGTTCTTCAGACAGGATAACTAACTATGGCTACACCTTC. Protein: CASSSSDRITNYGYTF. The full variable domain, with the rest looked up from reference TRBV13 and TRBJ1-2, is AAGVIQSPRHLIKEKRETATLKCYPIPRHDTVYWYQQGPGQDPQFLISFYEKMQSDKGSIPDRFSAQQFSDYHSELNMSSLELGDSALYFCASSSSDRITNYGYTFGSGTRLTVV.

This chain joins TRBV5-4 and TRBJ1-6; D call uncertain. The V end lost 4 bases, the J end lost 8 bases, and 16 bases lay between the germline ends. CDR1 is SGHNT, CDR2 YYREEE, per germline (reference sequence). The length of the CDR3 is 15 residues. In DNA form, the CDR3 reads TGTGCCAGCAGCCCCCACGGCGGGTCTGATTCACCCCTCCACTTT. It yields the protein CASSPHGGSDSPLHF.